The rows below give T cell receptor beta chains drawn from one sample of a study of memory CD4+ T cells and cytomegalovirus serostatus. Data came from immunoSEQ multiplex PCR; TCRdb stores just in-frame clones and leaves some out. The sample lists some 56,000 clones, roughly 82% occurring once. The sample consisted of memory CD4+ T cells from blood. These receptors originate from an adult in good health and CMV-seronegative. CDR3s include the opening cysteine and the closing phenylalanine or tryptophan. The order of the fields is clone size, D gene, J gene, V gene, CDR3 DNA, CDR3 protein. A D gene is named only where the DNA matches it firmly. Size tells how often a clone was seen (once, few, many) or the class of an expanded clone, and some rows leave it out.

clone_size: NA; d_call: NA; j_call: TRBJ2-1; v_call: TRBV7-2; cdr3_nt: TGTGCCAGCAGTTTAGGGTGGGGGGAGCAGTTCTTC; cdr3_aa: CASSLGWGEQFF
clone_size: NA; d_call: NA; j_call: TRBJ2-2; v_call: TRBV5-1; cdr3_nt: TGCGCCAGCAGCTCTCGGGCGTGGGTTACCGGGGAGCTGTTTTTT; cdr3_aa: CASSSRAWVTGELFF
clone_size: NA; d_call: NA; j_call: TRBJ2-7; v_call: TRBV18; cdr3_nt: TGTGCCAGCTCACCACCGGGGGCCTACGAGCAGTACTTC; cdr3_aa: CASSPPGAYEQYF
clone_size: NA; d_call: NA; j_call: TRBJ1-6; v_call: TRBV4-2; cdr3_nt: TGTGCCAGCAGCCAAGAGGAGGGGAACAATTCACCCCTCCACTTT; cdr3_aa: CASSQEEGNNSPLHF
clone_size: once; d_call: NA; j_call: TRBJ2-6; v_call: TRBV30; cdr3_nt: TGTGCCTGGAGGGCTGACAGGCAGCCTTTTTCTGGGGCCAACGTCCTGACTTTC; cdr3_aa: CAWRADRQPFSGANVLTF
clone_size: NA; d_call: NA; j_call: TRBJ2-7; v_call: TRBV30; cdr3_nt: TGTGCCTGGAGTGGCACCCCTGGGAAGCAGTACTTC; cdr3_aa: CAWSGTPGKQYF
clone_size: few; d_call: TRBD1; j_call: TRBJ2-1; v_call: TRBV7-3; cdr3_nt: TGTGCCAGCAGCTTAATGACAGGGGCCTACAATGAGCAGTTCTTC; cdr3_aa: CASSLMTGAYNEQFF
clone_size: NA; d_call: TRBD2; j_call: TRBJ2-1; v_call: TRBV5-1; cdr3_nt: TGCGCCAGCAGAACTAGCGGGGGGTACAATGAGCAGTTCTTC; cdr3_aa: CASRTSGGYNEQFF
clone_size: NA; d_call: NA; j_call: TRBJ1-6; v_call: TRBV2; cdr3_nt: TGTGCCAGCAGTGATCGGGTCGGTTCACCCCTCCACTTT; cdr3_aa: CASSDRVGSPLHF
clone_size: once; d_call: NA; j_call: TRBJ2-7; v_call: TRBV2; cdr3_nt: TGTGCCAGCAGGGTAGTATTTTCGGAGCAGTACTTC; cdr3_aa: CASRVVFSEQYF
clone_size: NA; d_call: TRBD2; j_call: TRBJ2-5; v_call: TRBV7-2; cdr3_nt: TGTGCCAGCAGCGCCACCCGACTAGCGGGGCAAGAGACCCAGTACTTC; cdr3_aa: CASSATRLAGQETQYF
clone_size: few; d_call: TRBD1; j_call: TRBJ1-5; v_call: TRBV4-2; cdr3_nt: TGTGCCAGCAGCCAACTCGACAGGGGCCCTCAGCCCCAGCATTTT; cdr3_aa: CASSQLDRGPQPQHF
clone_size: NA; d_call: NA; j_call: TRBJ2-5; v_call: TRBV7-8; cdr3_nt: TGTGCCAGCAGCTTAACATCGGGAGAAGAGACCCAGTACTTC; cdr3_aa: CASSLTSGEETQYF
clone_size: NA; d_call: NA; j_call: TRBJ2-2; v_call: TRBV19; cdr3_nt: TGTGCCAGTAGTATAGGCCCAGGGGTGAACACCGGGGAGCTGTTTTTT; cdr3_aa: CASSIGPGVNTGELFF
clone_size: NA; d_call: TRBD1; j_call: TRBJ1-1; v_call: TRBV5-5; cdr3_nt: TGTGCCAGCAGCTCGCTGGGACAGTCGAACACTGAAGCTTTCTTT; cdr3_aa: CASSSLGQSNTEAFF
clone_size: NA; d_call: NA; j_call: TRBJ2-3; v_call: TRBV11-3; cdr3_nt: TGTGCCAGCAGCAGGCTGCTCACAGATACGCAGTATTTT; cdr3_aa: CASSRLLTDTQYF
clone_size: NA; d_call: NA; j_call: TRBJ1-4; v_call: TRBV2; cdr3_nt: TGTGCCAGCAGTTTTGACAGAACCAATGAAAAACTGTTTTTT; cdr3_aa: CASSFDRTNEKLFF
clone_size: NA; d_call: NA; j_call: TRBJ2-1; v_call: TRBV5-1; cdr3_nt: TGCGCCAGCTCCCAGTTTGATGAGCAGTTCTTC; cdr3_aa: CASSQFDEQFF
clone_size: NA; d_call: NA; j_call: TRBJ1-1; v_call: TRBV7-8; cdr3_nt: TGTGCCAGCAGCCCCTTCCCGGGACTCACGAACACTGAAGCTTTCTTT; cdr3_aa: CASSPFPGLTNTEAFF
clone_size: NA; d_call: NA; j_call: TRBJ2-1; v_call: TRBV19; cdr3_nt: TGTGCCAGTAAGGGGCAGGCCGCCTACAATGAGCAGTTCTTC; cdr3_aa: CASKGQAAYNEQFF
clone_size: few; d_call: NA; j_call: TRBJ1-1; v_call: TRBV7-9; cdr3_nt: TGTGCCAGCAGCCCTGGGGGGTGGAACACTGAAGCTTTCTTT; cdr3_aa: CASSPGGWNTEAFF
clone_size: NA; d_call: NA; j_call: TRBJ1-2; v_call: TRBV2; cdr3_nt: TGTGCCAGCACCCCACCAAGCGGGGGCGGTAACTATGGCTACACCTTC; cdr3_aa: CASTPPSGGGNYGYTF
clone_size: few; d_call: TRBD1; j_call: TRBJ2-7; v_call: TRBV2; cdr3_nt: TGTGCCAGCAGACCGACAGGGCCCTACGAGCAGTACTTC; cdr3_aa: CASRPTGPYEQYF
clone_size: NA; d_call: NA; j_call: TRBJ1-2; v_call: TRBV28; cdr3_nt: TGTGCCAGCAGTCCCCCCCCCGGGGGGCGCGGCTATGGCTACACCTTC; cdr3_aa: CASSPPPGGRGYGYTF
clone_size: NA; d_call: NA; j_call: TRBJ1-6; v_call: TRBV4-3; cdr3_nt: TGCGCCAGCAGCCAAGTAAGGAATTCACCCCTCCACTTT; cdr3_aa: CASSQVRNSPLHF
clone_size: NA; d_call: NA; j_call: TRBJ1-1; v_call: TRBV7-9; cdr3_nt: TGTGCCAGCAGCCACGTGACGATGAACACTGAAGCTTTCTTT; cdr3_aa: CASSHVTMNTEAFF
clone_size: NA; d_call: NA; j_call: TRBJ2-5; v_call: TRBV7-3; cdr3_nt: TGTGCCAGCAGCTTCGGACCGGGAGAGACCCAGTACTTC; cdr3_aa: CASSFGPGETQYF
clone_size: NA; d_call: NA; j_call: TRBJ1-2; v_call: TRBV7-3; cdr3_nt: TGTGCCAGCAGCTTAACAGGGGAAGGGGGCTACACCTTC; cdr3_aa: CASSLTGEGGYTF
clone_size: NA; d_call: TRBD1; j_call: TRBJ1-6; v_call: TRBV7-9; cdr3_nt: TGTGCCAGCAGCTTGGGGGGGACAGAAGGGTCACCCCTCCACTTT; cdr3_aa: CASSLGGTEGSPLHF
clone_size: NA; d_call: TRBD1; j_call: TRBJ1-1; v_call: TRBV11-1; cdr3_nt: TGTGCCAGCAGCTCGACCGGGACAGGGGGGAACACTGAAGCTTTCTTT; cdr3_aa: CASSSTGTGGNTEAFF
clone_size: few; d_call: TRBD1; j_call: TRBJ1-6; v_call: TRBV7-6; cdr3_nt: TGTGCCAGCAGCTCCCGGGACAGTTCTAATTCACCCCTCCACTTT; cdr3_aa: CASSSRDSSNSPLHF